This T cell receptor beta chain comes out of a study of cytomegalovirus exposure and HLA in healthy donors. Use of 60 Vbeta and 13 Jbeta primers characterized the PCR. TCRdb keeps only in-frame clones here, not all; method: immunoSEQ multiplex PCR. This sample has around 180,000 clones, with roughly 82% found just once. Germline-derived CDR1 and CDR2 are ENHRY and SYGVKD. The CDR3 has 16 residues. V lost 10 bases and J lost 0; bases outside the gene matches: 9. The clonotype was recovered from a girl aged 2 to 10 in good health and CMV-seropositive. V gene TRBV10-3 combines with J gene TRBJ1-6; 7 positions match TRBD1. Sequenced sample: PBMCs. CDR3 nucleotides: TGTGCCACCGGACGACAGGGCCCCTCCTATAATTCACCCCTCCACTTT. Protein product: CATGRQGPSYNSPLHF.